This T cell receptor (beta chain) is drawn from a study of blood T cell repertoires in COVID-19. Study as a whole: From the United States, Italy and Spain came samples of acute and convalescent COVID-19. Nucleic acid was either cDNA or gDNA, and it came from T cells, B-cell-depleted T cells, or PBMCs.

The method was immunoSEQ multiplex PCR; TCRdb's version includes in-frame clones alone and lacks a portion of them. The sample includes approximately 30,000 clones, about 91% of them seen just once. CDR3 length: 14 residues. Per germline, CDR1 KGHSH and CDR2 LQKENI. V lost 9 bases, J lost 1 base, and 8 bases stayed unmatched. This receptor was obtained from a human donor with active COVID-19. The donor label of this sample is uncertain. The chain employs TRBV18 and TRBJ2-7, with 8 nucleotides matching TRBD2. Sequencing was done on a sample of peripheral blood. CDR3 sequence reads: CASLPRGGSYEQYF. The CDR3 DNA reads TGTGCCAGTCTCCCCCGCGGGGGGTCCTACGAGCAGTACTTC.